This passage covers 31 T cell receptor beta chains from one sample sequenced in a study of control samples from healthy donors and cancer patients. Sequenced by immunoSEQ multiplex PCR; TCRdb stores in-frame clones only, minus some. The sample holds 100,000 to 150,000 clones, around 93% seen once. The specimen was blood. The receptors come from a woman aged 50 to 65 in good health.

The gene calls are TRBV9 and TRBJ1-6; 7 nucleotides agree with TRBD1. The CDR3 is 15 residues long. Losses at the gene ends were 3 bases for V and 7 bases for J; bases not matched to a gene: 7. The germline V gene has CDR1 SGDLS and CDR2 YYNGEE. The CDR3 DNA reads as TGTGCCAGCAGCGAGGACAGGACCAAGAATTCACCCCTCCACTTT. Amino acid sequence: CASSEDRTKNSPLHF. Looking up the rest from reference TRBV9 and TRBJ1-6 gives the full variable domain: DSGVTQTPKHLITATGQRVTLRCSPRSGDLSVYWYQQSLDQGLQFLIQYYNGEERAKGNILERFSAQQFPDLHSELNLSSLELGDSALYFCASSEDRTKNSPLHFGNGTRLTVT.

Only one count was recorded for this clone. The J gene is TRBJ1-4, the V gene TRBV6-6, with 7 bases identical to TRBD1. Germline CDR1 reads MNHNY; CDR2 reads SVGAGI (reference sequence). The CDR3 loop spans 14 amino acids. The ends lost 6 bases at V and 0 bases at J; junction bases unmatched: 1. The DNA for the CDR3 is TGTGCCAGCAGGGGGACAGCAACTAATGAAAAACTGTTTTTT. Amino acid sequence: CASRGTATNEKLFF.

The V gene is TRBV29-1, the J gene TRBJ2-1; 11 bases fit TRBD2. The junction had 4 bases not matched to a gene; V was cut back by 2 bases and J by 1 base. Germline loops: CDR1 SQVTM, CDR2 ANQGSEA. This CDR3 region has 16 residues. CDR3 DNA sequence: TGCAGCGTTGAATGGGCTAGCGGGAGGTCCTACAATGAGCAGTTCTTC. Translating gives CSVEWASGRSYNEQFF.

The chain employs TRBV19 and TRBJ1-1; D unclear. V was cut by 6 bases and J by 0 bases, with 11 bases left in between. Germline V gene data show CDR1 as LNHDA and CDR2 as SQIVND (reference sequence). The CDR3 is made up of 14 amino acids. DNA of the CDR3: TGTGCCAGTAGGGAACAAGACATGAACACTGAAGCTTTCTTT. It specifies CASREQDMNTEAFF. Variable domain in full (rest from reference TRBV19 and TRBJ1-1): DGGITQSPKYLFRKEGQNVTLSCEQNLNHDAMYWYRQDPGQGLRLIYYSQIVNDFQKGDIAEGYSVSREKKESFPLTVTSAQKNPTAFYLCASREQDMNTEAFFGQGTRLTVV.

The rearrangement links TRBV10-2 to TRBJ2-7, with D unresolved. With 5 bases removed from V and 3 bases from J, the gap between germline ends came to 11 bases. The CDR3 is 13 amino acids. Germline assignment: CDR1 WSHSY and CDR2 SAAADI. This CDR3 reads CASSLSTSYEQYF. CDR3 nucleotides: TGCGCCAGCAGTTTATCGACGAGCTACGAGCAGTACTTC.

The chain joins TRBV2 to TRBJ2-5; the D is unclear. Germline loops: CDR1 SNHLY, CDR2 FYNNEI. This CDR3 region has 11 residues. V was trimmed by 7 bases and J by 2 bases, leaving 5 bases between them. CDR3 in DNA: TGTGCCAGCACGCTACAAGAGACCCAGTACTTC. It translates to CASTLQETQYF.

The V and J genes are TRBV30 and TRBJ1-5; 9 bases are shared with TRBD1. The V and J ends lost 3 bases and 9 bases, in that order; junction bases with no gene match: 15. The length of the CDR3 is 16 residues. Germline loops: CDR1 GTSNPN, CDR2 SVGIG (reference sequence). For the CDR3, the DNA is TGTGCCTGGAGCCCCGGACAGGGGTTCCCTCAGCGGCCCCAGCATTTT. Translating it yields CAWSPGQGFPQRPQHF. The full variable domain, completed using reference TRBV30 and TRBJ1-5, is SQTIHQWPATLVQPVGSPLSLECTVEGTSNPNLYWYRQAAGRGLQLLFYSVGIGQISSEVPQNLSASRPQDRQFILSSKKLLLSDSGFYLCAWSPGQGFPQRPQHFGDGTRLSIL.

The chain couples TRBV5-5 to TRBJ2-1, with 9 bases identical to TRBD2. With 3 bases clipped from V and 12 bases from J, the junction kept 16 bases outside the gene matches. CDR1 and CDR2 from the germline V gene are SGHKS and YYEKEE (reference sequence). The CDR3 runs to 16 residues. DNA for the CDR3: TGTGCCAGCAGCTCTCCGAGAGGCGGGAGGGTCCCTTTGCAGTTCTTC. This translates into CASSSPRGGRVPLQFF. Full variable domain (rest looked up from reference TRBV5-5 and TRBJ2-1): DAGVTQSPTHLIKTRGQQVTLRCSPISGHKSVSWYQQVLGQGPQFIFQYYEKEERGRGNFPDRFSARQFPNYSSELNVNALLLGDSALYLCASSSPRGGRVPLQFFGPGTRLTVL.

V usage is TRBV19 and J usage is TRBJ1-4; D is ambiguous. V dropped 9 bases and J dropped 3 bases, with 8 bases sitting between them. From germline, CDR1 is LNHDA and CDR2 SQIVND (reference sequence). The CDR3 consists of 12 residues. DNA of the CDR3: TGTGCCAGCGCTCGCCCTAATGAAAAACTGTTTTTT. Amino acid sequence: CASARPNEKLFF.

This chain connects TRBV19 to TRBJ1-5, with 8 bases that match TRBD1. Germline V gives CDR1 LNHDA, CDR2 SQIVND (reference sequence). CDR3 length equals 15 residues. V lost 5 bases, J lost 7 bases, and 10 bases stayed unmatched. CDR3: CASSSGQVAPQPQHF. The CDR3 region has the DNA TGTGCCAGTAGTTCGGGACAGGTGGCCCCGCAGCCCCAGCATTTT.

The chain couples TRBV3-1 (or the pseudogene TRBV3-2) to TRBJ2-1, with D possibly TRBD2 on 5 matching bases. Trimming stripped 1 base from V and 3 bases from J, with 10 bases between. CDR1 is LGHDT, CDR2 YNNKEL, per germline (reference sequence). CDR3 length equals 15 residues. CDR3 residues: CASSQGLRVYNEQFF. DNA for the CDR3: TGTGCCAGCAGCCAAGGGTTGCGGGTCTACAATGAGCAGTTCTTC.

This clone was seen a handful of times. The V gene is TRBV28, the J gene TRBJ2-3, with 11 bases that match TRBD2. V trimming: 5 bases; J trimming: 6 bases; junction bases outside the gene matches: 7. This CDR3 spans 15 amino acids. Germline CDR1 reads MDHEN; CDR2 reads SYDVKM. Here the CDR3 DNA reads TGTGCCAGCAGTCAACTGGGACTAGCGGCCGATACGCAGTATTTT. As protein: CASSQLGLAADTQYF.

The CDR3 spells CASSQDPSGFYNEQFF. In DNA form, the CDR3 reads TGTGCCAGCAGCCAAGATCCTAGCGGCTTTTACAATGAGCAGTTCTTC. The chain has TRBV14 and TRBJ2-1; 7 nucleotides line up with TRBD2. V trimming: 0 bases; J trimming: 4 bases; junction bases outside the gene matches: 6. This CDR3 comprises 16 residues. Looked up from germline, CDR1 is SGHDN and CDR2 is FVKESK.

The V gene is TRBV10-2, the J gene TRBJ1-1; 9 bases map to TRBD1. The CDR3 totals 14 residues. V was clipped by 6 bases and J by 2 bases; unmatched bases: 4. Per the germline V gene, CDR1 is WSHSY and CDR2 is SAAADI. The CDR3 region is CASRQGALNTEAFF. Written as DNA, the CDR3 is TGCGCCAGCAGACAGGGGGCCCTTAACACTGAAGCTTTCTTT.

In this sample, this clone turned up a few times. The chain has TRBV5-1 and TRBJ1-2, with TRBD1 matching over 9 bases. This CDR3 is 13 amino acids long. Trimming cost V 3 bases and J 6 bases; bases outside gene matches: 3. Germline-derived CDR1 and CDR2 are SGHRS and YFSETQ. The CDR3, as DNA: TGCGCCAGCAGCTGGCGGACAGGGGATGGCTACACCTTC. Its translation is CASSWRTGDGYTF.

The chain links TRBV20-1 to TRBJ2-3; D ambiguous. Trimming left V 5 bases short and J 6 bases short, with 6 bases between. The germline V gene has CDR1 DFQATT and CDR2 SNEGSKA (reference sequence). The CDR3 has 10 residues. The CDR3 reads CSAFSDTQYF. The CDR3 nucleotides read TGCAGTGCTTTCTCCGATACGCAGTATTTT.

The rearrangement links TRBV5-1 to TRBJ2-1; TRBD1 agrees at 8 bases. The CDR3 is 13 amino acids. Germline V lookup: CDR1 SGHRS, CDR2 YFSETQ. The V segment lost 6 bases and the J segment 8 bases; nucleotides outside the gene matches: 7. The CDR3 DNA sequence: TGCGCCAGCACAGGGGGCGCCATCGATGAGCAGTTCTTC. This sequence encodes CASTGGAIDEQFF.

The chain has TRBV28 and TRBJ2-5, with D possibly being TRBD2 (7 bases). The germline V and J ends were trimmed by 10 bases and 5 bases, with 20 bases remaining between them. This CDR3 has 14 residues. Germline CDR1 and CDR2: MDHEN and SYDVKM. Written as DNA, the CDR3 is TGTGCCATCTCCCGCTCGGGGGGCGGGGAGACCCAGTACTTC. Amino acids: CAISRSGGGETQYF.

This chain joins TRBV5-4 and TRBJ2-7; D possibly corresponds to TRBD1 (6 bases). Deletions cut 3 bases from V and 2 bases from J, with 15 bases between. CDR3 length: 15 residues. Germline-derived CDR1 and CDR2 are SGHNT and YYREEE (reference sequence). The CDR3: CASSSSQGSTYEQYF. The DNA for the CDR3 is TGTGCCAGCAGCTCCTCACAGGGCAGCACCTACGAGCAGTACTTC.

The chain combines TRBV30 with TRBJ1-1; a possible D gene is TRBD1 (6 bases). CDR3 length: 14 residues. Germline assignment: CDR1 GTSNPN and CDR2 SVGIG (reference sequence). The V end was cut by 3 bases, the J end by 1 base, with 12 bases between. The CDR3 DNA reads TGTGCCTGGAGGCAGGACAGATCGAACACTGAAGCTTTCTTT. Translation gives CAWRQDRSNTEAFF.

V is TRBV29-1 and J is TRBJ1-2; D is ambiguous. Deletions cut 6 bases from V and 4 bases from J, with 9 bases between. The CDR3 loop spans 11 amino acids. Germline V gene data show CDR1 as SQVTM and CDR2 as ANQGSEA. This chain's CDR3 is CSVDRGYGYTF. In DNA, the CDR3 is TGCAGCGTCGACCGGGGCTATGGCTACACCTTC.

This clone was seen a single time. This CDR3 is CAGLQGANEQYF. In DNA, the CDR3 is TGTGCCGGATTACAGGGGGCGAACGAGCAGTACTTC. This chain connects TRBV2 to TRBJ2-7; TRBD1 matches 9 bases. CDR3 size: 12 residues. Germline loops: CDR1 SNHLY, CDR2 FYNNEI. The V gene end was trimmed by 11 bases and the J gene end by 5 bases; junction bases not matched to a gene: 7.

The V call is TRBV5-4, the J call TRBJ1-6; 7 nucleotides agree with TRBD1. J gave up 6 bases and V 0 bases, and 3 bases lay outside the gene matches. From germline, CDR1 is SGHNT and CDR2 YYREEE (reference sequence). The CDR3 sequence is 15 residues long. CDR3 bases: TGTGCCAGCAGCTTGGGGACAGGCCTTAATTCACCCCTCCACTTT. It yields the protein CASSLGTGLNSPLHF.

The J gene is TRBJ2-5, the V gene TRBV5-1, with D perhaps TRBD1 (5 bases). Trimming removed 0 bases from V and 5 bases from J, with 14 bases in between. The CDR3 has 15 amino acids. Germline lookup yields CDR1 SGHRS and CDR2 YFSETQ. CDR3 DNA sequence: TGCGCCAGCAGCTTGGTGGGGCTGGTTAGGGAGACCCAGTACTTC. It encodes CASSLVGLVRETQYF.

This chain connects TRBV5-8 to TRBJ2-5; 10 bases agree with TRBD2. Trimming at V came to 4 bases and at J to 5 bases, leaving 8 bases not matched to a gene. Germline loops: CDR1 SGHTS, CDR2 YDEGEE. CDR3 length: 15 amino acids. The CDR3 bases are TGTGCCAGCAGCCAAGAGCGGGGGGGCCAGGAGACCCAGTACTTC. This gives the protein CASSQERGGQETQYF.

This clone was recorded once. The rearrangement links TRBV21-1 to TRBJ2-3; the table's D call TRBD2 went unverified against the DNA. TRBV21-1 is a pseudogene locus. The length of the CDR3 is 15 residues. The CDR3 loop reads CASSKESYFTDTQYF. The CDR3 region has the DNA TGTGCCAGCAGCAAAGAAAGCTACTTCACAGATACGCAGTATTTT.

The chain couples TRBV2 to TRBJ2-3; D is possibly TRBD1 (5 bases). The CDR3 has 14 residues. Between the trimmed V and J ends, which lost 5 bases and 2 bases, there was a span of 11 bases. From germline, CDR1 is SNHLY and CDR2 FYNNEI. The CDR3 region is CASSKDTNTDTQYF. The CDR3 DNA follows: TGTGCCAGCAGTAAGGACACAAACACAGATACGCAGTATTTT.

CDR3 coding DNA: TGTGCCAGCAGACCGAGTGGGGCTAACTATGGCTACACCTTC. Translated, it gives CASRPSGANYGYTF. The chain combines TRBV27 with TRBJ1-2, with unresolved D. CDR3 length: 14 amino acids. Germline V gene sequence: CDR1 MNHEY, CDR2 SMNVEV (reference sequence). The ends were cut back, 6 bases at V and 0 bases at J, with 11 bases in the middle.

The gene calls are TRBV2 and TRBJ1-2; no reliable D call. V was cut by 5 bases and J by 4 bases, with 11 bases left in between. There are 13 residues in the CDR3. Germline lookup yields CDR1 SNHLY and CDR2 FYNNEI. The CDR3 region is CASSTEGTYGYTF. Written as DNA, the CDR3 is TGTGCCAGCAGTACCGAGGGTACCTATGGCTACACCTTC.

V usage is TRBV7-2 and J usage is TRBJ2-7, with 16 positions matching TRBD2. The germline CDR1 and CDR2 sequences are SGHTA and FQGNSA. Trimming removed 5 bases from V and 2 bases from J; junction bases left unmatched: 6. This CDR3 comprises 17 residues. The CDR3 DNA follows: TGTGCCAGCAGCCTGGGACTAGCGGGAGGGGCGCCCTACGAGCAGTACTTC. It encodes CASSLGLAGGAPYEQYF.

This clone was detected a few times. The rearrangement links TRBV4-1 to TRBJ2-4, with D perhaps given as TRBD1 or TRBD2 (6 bases each). The CDR3 length is 13 residues. Germline CDR1 and CDR2: MGHRA and YSYEKL. Trimming took off 0 bases at V and 14 bases at J, with 14 bases between the two ends. DNA for the CDR3: TGCGCCAGCAGCCAAGATTGGAGGGGGAAGAAGTACTTC. This translates into CASSQDWRGKKYF.